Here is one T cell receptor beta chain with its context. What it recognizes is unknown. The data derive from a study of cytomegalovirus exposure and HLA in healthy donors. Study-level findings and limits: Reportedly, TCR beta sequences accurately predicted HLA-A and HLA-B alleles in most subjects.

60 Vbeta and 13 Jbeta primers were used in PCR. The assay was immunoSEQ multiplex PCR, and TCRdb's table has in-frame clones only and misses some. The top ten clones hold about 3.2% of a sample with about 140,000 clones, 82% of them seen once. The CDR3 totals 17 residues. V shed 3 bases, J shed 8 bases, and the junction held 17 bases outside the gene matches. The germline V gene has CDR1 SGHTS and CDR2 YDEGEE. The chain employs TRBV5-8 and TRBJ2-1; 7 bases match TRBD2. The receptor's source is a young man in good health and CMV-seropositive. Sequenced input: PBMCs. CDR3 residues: CASSSGGELASVYEQFF. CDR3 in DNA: TGTGCCAGCAGCTCGGGGGGTGAGCTAGCCTCCGTCTATGAGCAGTTCTTC.